The T cell receptor beta chain under discussion was sequenced for a study of blood T cells in healthy people across ages. Study-wide points: Since the PBMCs were unsorted, naive and antigen-experienced cells could not be conclusively compared. More naive CD4+ cells and higher diversity were found in long-lived than in aged donors.

On this clonotype itself: Its antigen is as yet unknown.

Together with a sample-barcoded 5' primer, a J-beta primer mix was included in a second PCR lasting roughly 6 to 12 cycles. Every molecule of cDNA carried a tag from a template-switch adaptor with 12 random nucleotides. TCRdb reprocessed the 5' RACE reads with MiXCR, giving one entry per CDR3 protein. Among 1.2 million to 1.5 million distinct CDR3 sequences listed, around 59% were seen once. The CDR3 has 11 amino acids. V lost 5 bases, J lost 8 bases, and 10 bases lay in between. Per germline, CDR1 DFQATT and CDR2 SNEGSKA (reference sequence). The receptor's source is a man aged 18 to 29 in good health. The chain employs TRBV20-1 and TRBJ2-1, with D tentatively TRBD1 (5 bases). The specimen was blood. As DNA, the CDR3 is TGCAGTGCTCCCGTAGGGGATGAGCAGTTCTTC. Translating gives CSAPVGDEQFF.